The 7 T cell receptor beta chains presented below share a single source sample, sequenced in a study of shared clonotypes between healthy human individuals. The naive CD8 fraction comprised CD45RO-negative cells positively selected for CCR7 and excluded terminally differentiated effector memory CD45RA+ cells. Clones were read by immunoSEQ multiplex PCR, and TCRdb kept only the in-frame ones, dropping some. The sample has about 1.9 million clones; around 93% are singletons. The sample taken for sequencing was naive CD8+ T cells from PBMCs. All receptors come from a young man in good health. Some clones in this sample may be carry-over from other donors' samples.

The rearrangement uses TRBV7-2 and TRBJ1-1; D unresolved. Germline V gene lookup returns CDR1 SGHTA and CDR2 FQGNSA. This CDR3 is 11 amino acids long. Trimming removed 4 bases at V and 7 bases at J, with 7 bases between. This CDR3 reads CASSWGGEAFF. CDR3 sequence (DNA): TGTGCCAGCAGCTGGGGAGGTGAAGCTTTCTTT.

The chain has TRBV28 and TRBJ2-7, with 7 bases fitting TRBD1. Germline CDR1 reads MDHEN; CDR2 reads SYDVKM. This CDR3 is built from 16 residues. The trim removed 3 bases at V and 0 bases at J, leaving 8 bases unmatched. In nucleotides, the CDR3 is TGTGCCAGCAGTTTCGGGTGGGGACAGAGCTCCTACGAGCAGTACTTC. Amino acid sequence: CASSFGWGQSSYEQYF.

This chain connects TRBV10-2 to TRBJ2-7, with D possibly being TRBD1 or TRBD2 (5 bases each). CDR3 length: 14 residues. Germline V gene data show CDR1 as WSHSY and CDR2 as SAAADI. The V end lost 2 bases, the J end lost 5 bases, and 13 bases lay between the germline ends. The CDR3 DNA reads as TGCGCCAGCAGTGAGCTAGCATGGGACCACGAGCAGTACTTC. Translated, it gives CASSELAWDHEQYF.

This rearrangement joins TRBV9 to TRBJ2-3; 10 bases are shared with TRBD1. The CDR3 length is 16 residues. Trimming cost V 0 bases and J 3 bases; bases outside gene matches: 4. Germline loops: CDR1 SGDLS, CDR2 YYNGEE. In DNA, the CDR3 is TGTGCCAGCAGCGTAGAGTCGGGACAGGGGACAGATACGCAGTATTTT. This encodes CASSVESGQGTDTQYF.

Here the CDR3 DNA reads TGTGCCAGCAGCTCCCCCGAGAGAGGGGCGCTGCAAAACATTCAGTACTTC. Encoded protein: CASSSPERGALQNIQYF. The chain uses TRBV11-2 and TRBJ2-4; the D gene could be TRBD1 or TRBD2 (5 bases each). Germline CDR1 and CDR2: SGHAT and FQNNGV. This CDR3 has 17 amino acids. Deletions cut 4 bases from V and 5 bases from J, with 21 bases between.

This clone was detected once. In nucleotides, the CDR3 is TGTGCCAGCAGCACGGGACTAGCGGGAGGATCCTACGAGCAGTACTTC. Translated: CASSTGLAGGSYEQYF. This sequence joins TRBV9 and TRBJ2-7, with 15 bases that match TRBD2. The CDR3 contains 16 residues. V was pared by 4 bases and J by 1 base, with 3 bases of the junction left unmatched. The V gene's germline CDR1 is SGDLS and CDR2 YYNGEE.

The chain uses TRBV29-1 and TRBJ1-2; 7 bases align to TRBD1. The junction had 2 bases not matched to a gene; V was cut back by 2 bases and J by 8 bases. Germline lookup yields CDR1 SQVTM and CDR2 ANQGSEA. This CDR3 is 11 amino acids long. As DNA, the CDR3 is TGCAGCGTTGAAAGGGACAGAGGCTACACCTTC. This codes for CSVERDRGYTF.